This T cell receptor (beta chain) was retrieved from a study of Ad26.COV2.S vaccination and SARS-CoV-2 variants. Germline CDR1 is SGHAT and CDR2 is FQDESV (reference sequence). This CDR3 has 14 amino acids. The V gene lost 0 bases and the J gene lost 2 bases, with 7 bases spanning the gap. Treatment indicated: some 20 received Ad26.COV2.S at low or high dose, single or two shots; 5 received placebo; per-sample allocation not given. It was on day 63 after the first vaccine or placebo injection that samples were taken. An adult aged 18-55 years in Boston served as the donor. The study used a vaccine consisting of an Ad26 vector that expressed Wuhan-strain SARS-CoV-2 spike. Here immunoSEQ multiplex PCR was the method, and the copy in TCRdb shows in-frame clones only, minus some. The sample records hundreds of thousands of clones, roughly 89% being singletons.

This clonotype was sampled from a person aged 18-60 years who received the Ad26.COV2.S COVID-19 vaccine or a placebo. The sequencing here drew on peripheral blood, taken in a trial of Ad26.COV2.S vaccine versus placebo. The J gene is TRBJ2-5, the V gene TRBV11-1; D possibly uses TRBD1 or TRBD2 (5 bases each). The CDR3 reads CASSLAGTQETQYF. CDR3 bases: TGTGCCAGCAGCTTAGCTGGGACGCAAGAGACCCAGTACTTC. The variable domain in full, with the rest retrieved from reference TRBV11-1 and TRBJ2-5, is EAEVAQSPRYKITEKSQAVAFWCDPISGHATLYWYRQILGQGPELLVQFQDESVVDDSQLPKDRFSAERLKGVDSTLKIQPAELGDSAMYLCASSLAGTQETQYFGPGTRLLVL.